This TCR beta chain comes out of a study of blood T cells in healthy people across ages. Study-wide results and caveats: With unsorted PBMCs, a conclusive comparison of naive versus antigen-experienced cells was not possible.

Samples each yielded at least 6 micrograms of total RNA. This clonotype showed up many times. The antigen is undetermined. With 5 bases removed from V and 2 bases from J, the gap between germline ends came to 10 bases. CDR1 and CDR2 (germline): SGHDT, YYEEEE. The CDR3 covers 13 residues. It was with a sample-barcoded 5' primer and a J-beta primer mix that a second PCR of roughly 6 to 12 cycles was run. TCRdb independently ran MiXCR on the 5' RACE reads; one entry per CDR3 protein. The sample records about 650,000 distinct CDR3 sequences, 32% being singletons. This sequence originates from a woman aged 80 or over in good health. Input material: blood. The rearrangement joins TRBV5-6 to TRBJ1-2; D unresolved. This CDR3 is CASRQTSNYGYTF. CDR3 DNA sequence: TGTGCCAGCAGACAGACATCCAACTATGGCTACACCTTC.